A selection of T cell receptor beta chains follows, all from one sample in a study of shared clonotypes between healthy human individuals. Clones were read by immunoSEQ multiplex PCR, and TCRdb kept only the in-frame ones, dropping some. The profile covers around 1.9 million clones, with around 93% appearing a single time and about 1.7% taken by the ten largest. Sequencing was performed on naive CD8+ T cells from PBMCs. The receptor source for this set is a man aged 18-30 years in good health. Some clones in this sample may be carry-over from other donors' samples. Both conserved end residues are part of each CDR3. The order of the fields is D gene, V gene, J gene, clone size, CDR3 DNA, CDR3 protein. D genes are given only for firm matches. A row's size may be missing; if present it is once, few, many or a size class.

TRBD1	TRBV6-1	TRBJ1-4	.	TGTGCCAGCAGGGACAGGGGGATTCGTAACGAAAAACTGTTTTTT	CASRDRGIRNEKLFF
.	TRBV21-1	TRBJ2-7	.	TGTGCCAGCACACCCGGGACAGGGGGAAACTACGAGCAGTACTTC	CASTPGTGGNYEQYF
.	TRBV28	TRBJ1-4	.	TGTGCCAGCAGTTTAAGGTCAGGGGTGAAACTGTTTTTT	CASSLRSGVKLFF
TRBD1	TRBV10-3	TRBJ1-3	once	TGTGCCATCAGTGAGTATGGGACAGTCTCTGGAAACACCATATATTTT	CAISEYGTVSGNTIYF
TRBD2	TRBV7-8	TRBJ2-3	.	TGTGCCAGCAGCGGCCCCGGGACTAGCGGGAGGACAGATACGCAGTATTTT	CASSGPGTSGRTDTQYF
.	TRBV15	TRBJ2-6	.	TGTGCCACCCGGGACACTCTCTACTCTGGGGCCAACGTCCTGACTTTC	CATRDTLYSGANVLTF
.	TRBV27	TRBJ1-5	.	TGTGCCAGCAGTTTATACCGGGGCGGTCAGCCCCAGCATTTT	CASSLYRGGQPQHF
.	TRBV15	TRBJ2-7	.	TGTGCCACCAGCAGTGGGATCGGAGCCAGTCTGGAGCAGTACTTC	CATSSGIGASLEQYF
TRBD2	TRBV9	TRBJ2-1	.	TGTGCCAGCAGCTTAGCGGGAGGGATTCGTAATGAGCAGTTCTTC	CASSLAGGIRNEQFF
.	TRBV4-2	TRBJ1-1	.	TGTGCCAGCAGCCAACCTGAACTAAGGGGTGAAGCTTTCTTT	CASSQPELRGEAFF
.	TRBV27	TRBJ2-7	.	TGTGCCAGCAGTTTATCTGGGCCCCAGGGCGAGGGGGAGTACTTC	CASSLSGPQGEGEYF
TRBD2	TRBV5-1	TRBJ2-1	.	TGCGCCAGCAGCTTGGCCCCGGGACTAGCGGGGTACAATGAGCAGTTCTTC	CASSLAPGLAGYNEQFF
TRBD1	TRBV6-6	TRBJ1-5	.	TGTGCCAGCAGCATGGACAGGGGGAATCAGCCCCAGCATTTT	CASSMDRGNQPQHF
.	TRBV18	TRBJ1-1	.	TGTGCCAGCTCACCATCCCGGACAGAGTACACTGAAGCTTTCTTT	CASSPSRTEYTEAFF
.	TRBV27	TRBJ2-5	.	TGTGCCAGCAGTTCCTTAGTAACGGGCTTCAGCCCGGGGACCCAAGAGACCCAGTACTTC	CASSSLVTGFSPGTQETQYF
.	TRBV5-5	TRBJ1-5	.	TGTGCCAGCAGCTTGGACAGGGTAAATCAGCCCCAGCATTTT	CASSLDRVNQPQHF
.	TRBV6-5	TRBJ2-7	.	TGTGCCAGCACCTTAGGTAACGAGCAGTACTTC	CASTLGNEQYF
TRBD2	TRBV6-5	TRBJ2-5	.	TGTGCCAGCAGTTACTCGAGGCGGGAGTTCAGCGAGACCCAGTACTTC	CASSYSRREFSETQYF
.	TRBV6-5	TRBJ1-4	.	TGTGCCAGCAGTTACTCGGCGGGAGAGCGGGGGGAAAAACTGTTTTTT	CASSYSAGERGEKLFF
.	TRBV19	TRBJ2-2	.	TGTGCCACGGTAGTTGACACCGGGGAGCTGTTTTTT	CATVVDTGELFF
.	TRBV27	TRBJ2-1	few	TGTGCCAGCAGTTTATCGAAAAGGAATGAGCAGTTCTTC	CASSLSKRNEQFF
TRBD2	TRBV27	TRBJ2-1	.	TGTGCCAGCAGTTCCGGGACTAGCGGGAATTACAATGAGCAGTTCTTC	CASSSGTSGNYNEQFF
.	TRBV19	TRBJ2-2	.	TGTGCCAGTAACGCTGCCGCCGGGGAGCTGTTTTTT	CASNAAAGELFF
.	TRBV7-7	TRBJ2-7	.	TGTGCCAGCAGCTTACCCTACAGTGGAACGAAGGGAGACGAGCAGTACTTC	CASSLPYSGTKGDEQYF
TRBD1	TRBV28	TRBJ2-5	.	TGTGCCAGCAGTTACGGGACAGAGGATTACAAAGAGACCCAGTACTTC	CASSYGTEDYKETQYF
.	TRBV27	TRBJ1-4	.	TGTGCCAGCAGAGGGGTATTAGCTAATGAAAAACTGTTTTTT	CASRGVLANEKLFF
TRBD2	TRBV13	TRBJ2-7	.	TGTGCCAGCAGCACCCGACTAGCGGGAGTTGAACAGTACTTC	CASSTRLAGVEQYF
TRBD2	TRBV4-2	TRBJ2-7	.	TGTGCCAGCAGCCCCGAGGCAACGGGAGGTGGGGTCGAGCAGTACTTC	CASSPEATGGGVEQYF